This note documents a single T cell receptor beta chain sequence. Antigen: not known. Time point denoted: baseline, week 1 (first vaccination visit). Treatment noted: pre-vaccination baseline after standard-of-care therapy. New WHO grade 3 or 4 IDH1-mutant, ATRX-lost astrocytomas were present in all donors. This sample was taken from a study of a mutant IDH1 vaccine in newly diagnosed glioma. Study-wide context: Treated patients were around 60% male, around 40% female, mean age around 40 years. General observations from the study: No link was apparently found between pseudoprogression and changes in top peripheral T cell clonotypes. There were vaccine-induced immune responses in just under 95% of the patients.

Trimming stripped 0 bases from V and 1 base from J, with 18 bases between. This CDR3 has 18 amino acids. Germline V gene sequence: CDR1 MNHEY, CDR2 SMNVEV (reference sequence). Here immunoSEQ multiplex PCR was the method, and the copy in TCRdb shows in-frame clones only, minus some. The sample holds about 36,000 clones, around 82% seen once. Sample: PBMCs, taken from a glioma patient treated with radiotherapy, temozolomide or both. This TCR was recovered from a middle-aged man with glioma. Some clones in this sample may be carry-over from other donors' samples. The rearrangement links TRBV27 to TRBJ1-1; no clear D. CDR3 residues: CASSLSPIAPLSNTEAFF. As DNA, the CDR3 is TGTGCCAGCAGTTTATCCCCTATCGCCCCCCTATCGAACACTGAAGCTTTCTTT.